The 2 T cell receptor beta chains below were found in one sample sequenced in a study of identical twins. Via MiXCR, TCRdb re-called the 5' RACE reads, giving one row per CDR3 protein. The sample carries about 470,000 distinct CDR3 sequences, 24% recorded once. These data were likewise used in another study, on T cells expressing NK-cell markers.

The sample comprised CD4+ T cells sorted from blood. These receptors came from a woman between 18 and 29 years old in good health.

The V gene is TRBV5-1, the J gene TRBJ2-3; D unresolved. Germline assignment: CDR1 SGHRS and CDR2 YFSETQ. The CDR3 spans 14 residues. V was cut by 1 base and J by 3 bases, with 9 bases left in between. CDR3 protein: CASSLSPPTDTQYF. The CDR3 DNA is TGCGCCAGCAGCTTGTCTCCTCCAACAGATACGCAGTATTTT.

The chain recombines TRBV20-1 with TRBJ1-2; 7 nucleotides match TRBD1. Germline trimming cut 7 bases from V and 6 bases from J; bases unmatched to any gene: 11. Germline CDR1 DFQATT, CDR2 SNEGSKA (reference sequence). This CDR3 is built from 13 residues. This CDR3 is CSGSNRGVHGYTF. Written as DNA, the CDR3 is TGCAGTGGATCAAACAGGGGAGTGCATGGCTACACCTTC.